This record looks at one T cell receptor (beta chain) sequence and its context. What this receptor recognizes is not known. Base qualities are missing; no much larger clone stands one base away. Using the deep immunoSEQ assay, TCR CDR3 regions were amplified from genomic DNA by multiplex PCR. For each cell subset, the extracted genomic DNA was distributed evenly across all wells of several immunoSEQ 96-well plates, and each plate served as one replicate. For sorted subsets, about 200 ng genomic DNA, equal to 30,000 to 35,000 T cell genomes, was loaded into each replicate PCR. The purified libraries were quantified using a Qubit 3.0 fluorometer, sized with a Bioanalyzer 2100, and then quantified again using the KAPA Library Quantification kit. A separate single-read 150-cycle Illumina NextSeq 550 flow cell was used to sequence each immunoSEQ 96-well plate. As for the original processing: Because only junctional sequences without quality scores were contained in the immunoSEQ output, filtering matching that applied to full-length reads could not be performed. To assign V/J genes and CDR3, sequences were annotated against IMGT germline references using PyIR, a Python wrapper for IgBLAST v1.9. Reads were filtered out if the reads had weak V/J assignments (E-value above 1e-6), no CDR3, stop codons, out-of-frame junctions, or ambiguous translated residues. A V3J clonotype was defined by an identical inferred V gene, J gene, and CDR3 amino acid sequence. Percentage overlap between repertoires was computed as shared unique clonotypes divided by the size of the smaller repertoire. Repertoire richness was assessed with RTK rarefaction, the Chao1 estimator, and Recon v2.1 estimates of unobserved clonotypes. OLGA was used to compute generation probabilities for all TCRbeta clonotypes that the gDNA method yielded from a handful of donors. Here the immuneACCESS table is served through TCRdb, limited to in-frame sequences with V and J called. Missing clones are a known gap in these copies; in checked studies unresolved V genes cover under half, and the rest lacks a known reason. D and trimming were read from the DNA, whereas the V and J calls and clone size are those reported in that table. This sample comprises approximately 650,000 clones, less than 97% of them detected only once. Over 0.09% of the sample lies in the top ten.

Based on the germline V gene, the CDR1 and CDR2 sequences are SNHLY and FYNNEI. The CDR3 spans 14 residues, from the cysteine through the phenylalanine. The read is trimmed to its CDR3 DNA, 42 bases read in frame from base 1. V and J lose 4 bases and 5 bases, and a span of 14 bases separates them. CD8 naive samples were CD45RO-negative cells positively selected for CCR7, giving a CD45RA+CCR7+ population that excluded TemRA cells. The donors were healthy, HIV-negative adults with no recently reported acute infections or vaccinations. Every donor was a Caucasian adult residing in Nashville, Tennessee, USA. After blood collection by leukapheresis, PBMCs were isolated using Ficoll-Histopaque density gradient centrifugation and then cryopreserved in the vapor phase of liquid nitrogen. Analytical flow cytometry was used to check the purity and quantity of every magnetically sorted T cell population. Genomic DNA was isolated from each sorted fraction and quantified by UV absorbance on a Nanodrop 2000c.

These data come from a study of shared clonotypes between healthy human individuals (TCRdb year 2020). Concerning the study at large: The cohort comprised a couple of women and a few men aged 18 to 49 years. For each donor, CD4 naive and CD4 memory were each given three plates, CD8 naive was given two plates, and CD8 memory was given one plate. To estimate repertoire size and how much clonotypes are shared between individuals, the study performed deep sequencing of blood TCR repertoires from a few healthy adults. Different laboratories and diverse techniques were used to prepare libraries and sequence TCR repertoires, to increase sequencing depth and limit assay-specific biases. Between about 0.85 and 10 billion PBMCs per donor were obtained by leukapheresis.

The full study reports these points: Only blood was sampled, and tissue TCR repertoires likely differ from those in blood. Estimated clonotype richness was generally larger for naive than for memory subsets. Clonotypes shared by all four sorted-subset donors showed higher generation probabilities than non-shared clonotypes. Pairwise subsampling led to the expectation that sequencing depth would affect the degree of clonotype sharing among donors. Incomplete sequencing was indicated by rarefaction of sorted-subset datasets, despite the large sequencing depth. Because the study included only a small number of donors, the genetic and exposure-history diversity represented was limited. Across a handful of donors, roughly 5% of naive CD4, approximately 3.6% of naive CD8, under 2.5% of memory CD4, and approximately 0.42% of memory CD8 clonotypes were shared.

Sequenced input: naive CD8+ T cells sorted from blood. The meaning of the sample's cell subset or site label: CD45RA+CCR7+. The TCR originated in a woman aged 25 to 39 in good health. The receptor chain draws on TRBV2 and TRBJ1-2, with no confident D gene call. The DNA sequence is TGTGCCAGCAGTGGGTGGCAACAAGATTATGGCTACACCTTC. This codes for CASSGWQQDYGYTF.